The TCR beta chain under discussion was sequenced for a study of T cell responses to AZD1222 COVID-19 vaccine. Whole-study findings and limits: White British donors predominated, females outnumbered males, and clonal diversity was possibly underestimated. Epitopes outside B.1.351 and B.1.1.7 mutated regions reportedly drew nearly half of spike TCRs.

Only in-frame clones appear in the TCRdb table, and some are missing; sequencing was by immunoSEQ multiplex PCR. Of about 100,000 clones listed, about nine tenths are singletons. Remarks on this clone: Its antigen remains unknown.

Germline CDR1 LGHDT, CDR2 YNNKEL (reference sequence). V was pared by 1 base and J by 7 bases, with 10 bases between. The CDR3 sequence is 13 residues long. The TCR comes from an adult in good health. The chain uses TRBV3-1 (or the pseudogene TRBV3-2) and TRBJ1-2; D may be TRBD1 (6 bases). Source: peripheral blood, taken on day 0 of AZD1222 vaccination. This chain's CDR3 is CASSQAQGSGYTF. The CDR3 DNA is TGTGCCAGCAGCCAAGCACAGGGAAGTGGCTACACCTTC.